A selection of T cell receptor beta chains follows, all from one sample in a study of long-term antiretroviral therapy in people with HIV. Produced via immunoSEQ multiplex PCR; TCRdb's table is partial and in-frame only. Seen here are roughly 30,000 clones, around 83% observed once, and the top ten hold approximately 4.8%. Sequencing was performed on unsorted PBMCs, taken 0.8 years after starting antiretroviral therapy. Receptor source: a woman in her thirties with HIV. Both conserved end residues are part of each CDR3. Fields, in order: V gene, CDR3 protein.

v_call: TRBV25-1
cdr3_aa: CASSGQTSTDTQYF

v_call: TRBV12-5
cdr3_aa: CASGGGLAGGKYTDTQYF

v_call: TRBV15
cdr3_aa: CATSRVARGNSPLHF

v_call: TRBV10-3
cdr3_aa: CAINRPGNTGELFF

v_call: TRBV5-8
cdr3_aa: CASSLRPGSRGYGYTF

v_call: TRBV29-1
cdr3_aa: CSVAGTVYSGTSQETQYF

v_call: TRBV2
cdr3_aa: CASSYDGRGSGNTIYF

v_call: TRBV6-5
cdr3_aa: CASSDRTVETQYF

v_call: TRBV9
cdr3_aa: CASSVGRQSSGNTIYF

v_call: TRBV11-3
cdr3_aa: CASSPSWTGEADEQFF

v_call: TRBV5-1
cdr3_aa: CASSLVGESYNEQFF

v_call: TRBV6-1
cdr3_aa: CASSDANTGELFF

v_call: TRBV7-2
cdr3_aa: CASSKSGGPQETQYF

v_call: TRBV2
cdr3_aa: CASSEAPVGGYTF

v_call: TRBV6-6
cdr3_aa: CASSGTPNQPQHF

v_call: TRBV7-8
cdr3_aa: CASSTGTGGNQPQHF

v_call: TRBV10-3
cdr3_aa: CAIDGTGSNEQFF

v_call: TRBV28
cdr3_aa: CASSQGGAGQPQHF

v_call: TRBV5-1
cdr3_aa: CASSQDRPSYEQYF

v_call: TRBV6-1
cdr3_aa: CASSGSGGAGGTQYF

v_call: TRBV7-3
cdr3_aa: CASSLSRNEQFF

v_call: TRBV11-2
cdr3_aa: CASSLPQEGTGANVLTF

v_call: TRBV9
cdr3_aa: CASTLTGTNYGYTF

v_call: TRBV19
cdr3_aa: CASSKGSNQPQHF

v_call: TRBV18
cdr3_aa: CASSPVAPETQYF

v_call: TRBV6-1
cdr3_aa: CASSATYTSNQPQHF

v_call: TRBV27
cdr3_aa: CASSGQGTSSYNEQFF